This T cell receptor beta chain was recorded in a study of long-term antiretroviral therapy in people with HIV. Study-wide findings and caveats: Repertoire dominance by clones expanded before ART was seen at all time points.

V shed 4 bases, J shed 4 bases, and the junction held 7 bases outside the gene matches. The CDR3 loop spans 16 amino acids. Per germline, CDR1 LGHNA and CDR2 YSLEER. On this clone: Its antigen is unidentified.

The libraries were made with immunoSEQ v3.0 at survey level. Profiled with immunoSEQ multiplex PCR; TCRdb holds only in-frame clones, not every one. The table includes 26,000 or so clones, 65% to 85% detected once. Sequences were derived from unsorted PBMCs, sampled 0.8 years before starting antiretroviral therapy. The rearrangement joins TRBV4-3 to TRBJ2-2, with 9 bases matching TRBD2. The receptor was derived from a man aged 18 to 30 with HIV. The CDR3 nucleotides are TGCGCCAGCAGCCCTAGGACTAGCGTTTCCACCGGGGAGCTGTTTTTT. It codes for CASSPRTSVSTGELFF.